The rows below give T cell receptor beta chains drawn from one sample of a study of CD8+ T cells in alopecia areata. Produced via immunoSEQ multiplex PCR; TCRdb's table is partial and in-frame only. Among some 180,000 clones, 40% to 55% were seen once, and the ten largest hold 10%. This specimen consisted of CD8+ T cells sorted from blood, obtained at week 52, from a patient treated with tofacitinib. These receptor sequences come from a human donor with alopecia areata. Both conserved end residues are part of each CDR3. A D gene is named only where the DNA matches it firmly. Clone size is not always given. Where it is, it says once, few, many or a class for expanded clones.

v_call	j_call	clone_size	d_call	cdr3_aa	cdr3_nt
TRBV30	TRBJ1-5	few	-	CAWSPQVNQPQHF	TGTGCCTGGAGCCCACAGGTAAATCAGCCCCAGCATTTT
TRBV4-1	TRBJ2-7	-	TRBD1	CASSIDREAEQYF	TGCGCCAGCAGCATCGACAGGGAAGCCGAGCAGTACTTC
TRBV7-9	TRBJ1-1	-	TRBD1	CASSPGDREFQNTEAFF	TGTGCCAGCAGCCCGGGGGACAGGGAATTTCAGAACACTGAAGCTTTCTTT
TRBV5-5	TRBJ1-1	many	-	CASSLVGEGVTEAFF	TGTGCCAGCAGCTTGGTAGGGGAGGGGGTCACTGAAGCTTTCTTT
TRBV5-6	TRBJ2-3	-	TRBD1	CASSRQRGRGVWTDTQYF	TGTGCCAGCAGCCGTCAGAGGGGGCGCGGTGTTTGGACAGATACGCAGTATTTT
TRBV23-1	TRBJ2-7	-	TRBD1	CASSQSETGYNEQYF	TGCGCCAGCAGTCAATCCGAGACAGGGTATAACGAGCAGTACTTC
TRBV7-8	TRBJ1-1	-	-	CASSYEEGNTEAFF	TGTGCCAGCAGCTACGAGGAGGGGAACACTGAAGCTTTCTTT
TRBV19	TRBJ1-1	-	TRBD1	CASRTGYTEAFF	TGTGCCAGCAGGACAGGGTACACTGAAGCTTTCTTT
TRBV30	TRBJ1-1	-	-	CAWSVLAEAFF	TGTGCCTGGAGTGTACTAGCTGAAGCTTTCTTT
TRBV7-9	TRBJ1-1	many	-	CASSSGLMLPTEAFF	TGTGCCAGCAGCTCGGGGCTTATGCTCCCCACTGAAGCTTTCTTT
TRBV5-1	TRBJ2-3	-	-	CASSLRGERATDTQYF	TGCGCCAGCAGCTTGAGAGGCGAGCGGGCCACAGATACGCAGTATTTT
TRBV30	TRBJ2-7	-	-	CAWKGRGSSYEQYF	TGTGCCTGGAAAGGCAGGGGCAGCTCCTACGAGCAGTACTTC
TRBV30	TRBJ2-2	-	-	CAWTLMGGKLFF	TGTGCCTGGACCCTCATGGGGGGCAAGCTGTTTTTT
TRBV27	TRBJ1-2	-	-	CASSLTGTFYGYTF	TGTGCCAGCAGTTTAACTGGGACTTTCTATGGCTACACCTTC
TRBV7-2	TRBJ1-1	-	-	CASSLWMQGKGTEAFF	TGTGCCAGCAGCTTATGGATGCAGGGTAAAGGCACTGAAGCTTTCTTT
TRBV6-5	TRBJ2-1	few	TRBD2	CASSYSGGAGDEQFF	TGTGCCAGCAGTTACAGCGGGGGGGCGGGCGATGAGCAGTTCTTC
TRBV9	TRBJ1-1	-	-	CASSVAMNTEAFF	TGTGCCAGCAGCGTAGCCATGAACACTGAAGCTTTCTTT
TRBV27	TRBJ1-5	-	-	CASSLSDSHQPQHF	TGTGCCAGCAGTTTATCAGACAGTCATCAGCCCCAGCATTTT